Reported below is one TCR beta chain. This specimen comes from a study of blood T cell repertoires in COVID-19. The CDR3 spans 13 residues. V was trimmed by 5 bases and J by 8 bases, leaving 13 bases between them. CDR1 SGHTA and CDR2 FQGTGA come from the germline V gene. Clones were read by immunoSEQ multiplex PCR, and TCRdb kept only the in-frame ones, dropping some. The sample includes approximately 300,000 clones, around nine tenths of them seen just once. The sequence derives from a woman aged 30 to 39 with COVID-19, enrolled during active disease. The sample taken for sequencing was peripheral blood. The chain is built from TRBV7-3 and TRBJ2-1, with D perhaps TRBD1 (6 bases). The CDR3 protein is CASSQGLVDEQFF. For the CDR3, the DNA is TGTGCCAGCAGCCAGGGGCTAGTCGATGAGCAGTTCTTC.